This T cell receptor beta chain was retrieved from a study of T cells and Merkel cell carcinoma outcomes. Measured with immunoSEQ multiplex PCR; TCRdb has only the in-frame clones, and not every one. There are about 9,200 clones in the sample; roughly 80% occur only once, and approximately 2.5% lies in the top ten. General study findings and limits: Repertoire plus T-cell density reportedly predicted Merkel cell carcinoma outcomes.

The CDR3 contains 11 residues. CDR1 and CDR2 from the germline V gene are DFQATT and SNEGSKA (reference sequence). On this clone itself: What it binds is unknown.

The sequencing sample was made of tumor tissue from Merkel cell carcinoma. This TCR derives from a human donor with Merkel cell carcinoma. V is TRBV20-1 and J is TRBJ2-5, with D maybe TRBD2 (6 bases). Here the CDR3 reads CLAQREETQYF. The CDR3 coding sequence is TGCCTAGCGCAGCGAGAGGAGACCCAGTACTTC.